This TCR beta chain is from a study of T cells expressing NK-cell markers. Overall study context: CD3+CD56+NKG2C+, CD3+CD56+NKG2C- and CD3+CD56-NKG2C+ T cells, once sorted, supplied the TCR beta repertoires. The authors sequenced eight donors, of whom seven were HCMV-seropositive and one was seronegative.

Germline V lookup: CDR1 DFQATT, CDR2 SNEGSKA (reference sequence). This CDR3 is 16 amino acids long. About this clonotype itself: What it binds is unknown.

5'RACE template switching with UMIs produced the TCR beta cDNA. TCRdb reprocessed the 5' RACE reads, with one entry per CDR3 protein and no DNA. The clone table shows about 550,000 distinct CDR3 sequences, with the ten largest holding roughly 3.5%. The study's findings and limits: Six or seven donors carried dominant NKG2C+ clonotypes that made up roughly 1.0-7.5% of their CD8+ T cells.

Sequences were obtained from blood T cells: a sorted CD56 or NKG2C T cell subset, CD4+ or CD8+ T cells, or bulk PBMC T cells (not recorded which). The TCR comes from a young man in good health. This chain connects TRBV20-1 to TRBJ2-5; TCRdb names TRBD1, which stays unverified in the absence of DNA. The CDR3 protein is CSARPAGTGGAETQYF.